This record looks at one T cell receptor beta chain sequence and its context. Its antigen is still unknown. The sample is drawn from a study of T-cell memory formation after mild COVID-19. Background on the study: Largely, TCR clusters stayed within a single donor. Study outcomes and limitations: Second-wave clones reaching peak frequency on day 37 lacked confirmed SARS-CoV-2 specificity. From day 15 to 85, contracting clones were balanced between CD4 and CD8, whereas later expanders leaned toward CD4+.

This CDR3 is 14 amino acids long. V trimming: 7 bases; J trimming: 5 bases; junction bases outside the gene matches: 6. Employing constant-segment primers, 5'RACE generated TCR alpha and TCR beta cDNA libraries bearing sample barcodes and UMIs. TCRdb passed the 5' RACE reads through MiXCR, listing each CDR3 protein once. The repertoire has about half a million distinct CDR3 sequences, roughly 20% of them found once; the top ten carry 10% to 15%. V gene TRBV23-1 combines with J gene TRBJ2-7; 12 nucleotides align to TRBD1. TRBV23-1 is recorded as an ORF, its role being uncertain. The TCR sequence derives from an adult woman who had mild COVID-19 (a few samples of this study predate the infection). Cell type and time point are not known. What was sequenced was PBMCs or a T cell subset sorted from them (not recorded which). The CDR3 loop reads CASNGTGGDDEQYF. The CDR3 coding sequence is TGCGCCAGCAACGGGACAGGGGGCGATGACGAGCAGTACTTC.